This T cell receptor (beta chain) originates from a study of cytomegalovirus exposure and HLA in healthy donors. Study background: An earlier analysis identified 120 million or so unique TCR beta sequences in 170 million or so T cells.

Regarding the study as a whole: A later analysis linked a missense variant in DCLRE1C to the trimming of TCR beta V and J genes. Because they were indistinguishable, some V segments, including TRBV6-2 and TRBV6-3, were excluded. About 87% or about 30% of the time was how often most TCR beta V segments were productive, according to an earlier analysis.

Trimming left V 1 base short and J 4 bases short, with 7 bases between. Per germline, CDR1 MNHEY and CDR2 SMNVEV (reference sequence). The CDR3 length is 14 residues. Primers: 60 Vbeta forward and 13 Jbeta reverse. Some clones are missing from TCRdb's copy, which holds only in-frame ones; the method was immunoSEQ multiplex PCR. This sample carries roughly 100,000 clones, about 81% of them seen once, and the ten largest clones take 2% to 2.5%. With respect to this clone: Its target is not known.

The receptor comes from a man younger than 40 in good health and CMV-seronegative. Sequenced material: PBMCs. The rearrangement links TRBV27 to TRBJ1-4; possible D gene TRBD1, 6 bases. The chain's CDR3 is CASSLFRGNEKLFF. DNA for the CDR3: TGTGCCAGCAGTTTATTCAGGGGTAATGAAAAACTGTTTTTT. The full variable domain, its missing parts supplied by reference TRBV27 and TRBJ1-4, is EAQVTQNPRYLITVTGKKLTVTCSQNMNHEYMSWYRQDPGLGLRQIYYSMNVEVTDKGDVPEGYKVSRKEKRNFPLILESPSPNQTSLYFCASSLFRGNEKLFFGSGTQLSVL.